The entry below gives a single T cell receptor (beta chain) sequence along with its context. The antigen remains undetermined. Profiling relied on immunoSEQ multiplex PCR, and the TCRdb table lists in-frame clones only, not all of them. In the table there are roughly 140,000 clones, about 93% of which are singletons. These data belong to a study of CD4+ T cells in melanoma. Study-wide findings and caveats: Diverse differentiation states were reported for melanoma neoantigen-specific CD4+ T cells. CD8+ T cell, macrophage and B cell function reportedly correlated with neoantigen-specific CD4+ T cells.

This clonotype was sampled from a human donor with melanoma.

CDR3 amino acids: CASKAEGNTEAFF. The DNA for the CDR3 is TGTGCCAGCAAGGCAGAGGGGAACACTGAAGCTTTCTTT. The chain uses TRBV2 and TRBJ1-1; no clear D. CDR3 size: 13 residues. The V end lost 7 bases, the J end lost 1 base, and 10 bases lay between the germline ends. Germline V CDR1 and CDR2: SNHLY, FYNNEI.